The source of this T cell receptor (beta chain) is a study of early T cells in non-severe SARS-CoV-2 infection (dated by TCRdb to the early 2020s). In the study overall: Because TCR sequencing was done on bulk RNA from unsorted whole blood, the alpha and beta chains could not be paired. Broad study findings and their caveats: VDJdb matching was skewed toward anti-spike CD8 responses and likely underestimated virus-specific expansions, missing private and CD4 specificities.

Compared with germline, V lacks 3 bases and J lacks 9 bases; bases without a gene match: 13. CDR1 and CDR2 are read off the germline V gene as SGHAT and FQNNGV. The CDR3 covers 16 residues, taking in both the cysteine and the phenylalanine. The CDR3 DNA has 48 bases and is translated from base 1. This clonotype has more than one count but fewer than ten. The target of this receptor is not known. No base qualities exist here, and no much larger clone lies one base off it. A case-control design nested within a healthcare worker cohort in London, UK, was used, with weekly nasopharyngeal swab PCR tests and blood sampling performed. Healthcare workers were recruited between 23 and 31 March 2020, during the week of the UK lockdown, and were followed weekly for up to roughly 16 weeks. The library was generated by 5' RACE. Sequencing relied on a NextSeq 500. Unique molecular identifiers were attached to individual cDNA molecules in the TCR library protocol so that sequencing error and PCR bias could be corrected. Both TCR alpha and beta chains were sequenced, and tight co-correlation was observed between alpha and beta sequence abundances in each sample. In the original analysis: V gene, J gene and CDR3 annotation of TCR sequences was performed with Decombinator V4. TCRs were defined as expanded if a significant change between any two time points was detected under a Poisson model with p below 0.0001. TCR abundances were normalised to the total number of TCRs sequenced per sample and expressed as counts per million. MAIT TCRs were defined by TRAV1-2 paired with TRAJ12, TRAJ20 or TRAJ33, and iNKT TCRs by TRAV10 paired with TRAJ18. VDJdb, accessed 1 November 2021, was searched for CMV, EBV and SARS-CoV-2 annotated TCRs, excluding TCRs annotated for multiple antigens. TCRdb itself trimmed the public reads at Q25 with fastp, ran MiXCR and retained productive beta chains. CDR3 protein duplicates are merged, each entry listing the most common genes and DNA. TCRdb's processing, not the authors' own work, is the source of the V and J calls. The sample contains under 100,000 distinct CDR3 sequences, approximately 10% of them found a single time. The ten most abundant clones make up approximately 5% of the sample.

The receptor was derived from an adult who was a healthcare worker with PCR-confirmed SARS-CoV-2 infection or an uninfected control (not recorded which). The rearranged segments are TRBV11-2 and TRBJ2-1; TRBD2 matches 8 bases in the middle. Input material: whole blood. The bases are TGTGCCAGCAGCTTGACTGGGACTAGGAGGGTCGGTGAGCAGTTCTTC. Its coded protein is CASSLTGTRRVGEQFF.